This T cell receptor (beta chain) was sequenced for a study of radiotherapy plus CTLA-4 blockade in lung cancer. Study observations and caveats: Interferon-beta and early blood T cell clone dynamics reportedly predicted response best. Blood saw expansion of tumor-derived TCR clones after radiotherapy plus ipilimumab.

Regarding this clone: Its target is unknown.

Trimming pared 6 bases from V and 8 bases from J, leaving 17 bases between. CDR3 length equals 14 residues. Per the germline V gene, CDR1 is SNHLY and CDR2 is FYNNEI. The protocol was immunoSEQ multiplex PCR, while the TCRdb copy is restricted to in-frame clones and leaves out a portion. The sample contains 12,000 to 15,000 clones, under 75% of which appear only once. This rearrangement joins TRBV2 to TRBJ2-1; a possible D gene is TRBD2 (6 bases). Here the sequenced sample was peripheral blood, taken from a patient treated with radiotherapy plus ipilimumab. The receptor was derived from a human donor with non-small cell lung cancer whose response to radiotherapy plus ipilimumab could not be evaluated. CDR3 DNA: TGTGCCAGCAGGGGAACCGGGACTCATTATGAGCAGTTCTTC. This sequence encodes CASRGTGTHYEQFF.